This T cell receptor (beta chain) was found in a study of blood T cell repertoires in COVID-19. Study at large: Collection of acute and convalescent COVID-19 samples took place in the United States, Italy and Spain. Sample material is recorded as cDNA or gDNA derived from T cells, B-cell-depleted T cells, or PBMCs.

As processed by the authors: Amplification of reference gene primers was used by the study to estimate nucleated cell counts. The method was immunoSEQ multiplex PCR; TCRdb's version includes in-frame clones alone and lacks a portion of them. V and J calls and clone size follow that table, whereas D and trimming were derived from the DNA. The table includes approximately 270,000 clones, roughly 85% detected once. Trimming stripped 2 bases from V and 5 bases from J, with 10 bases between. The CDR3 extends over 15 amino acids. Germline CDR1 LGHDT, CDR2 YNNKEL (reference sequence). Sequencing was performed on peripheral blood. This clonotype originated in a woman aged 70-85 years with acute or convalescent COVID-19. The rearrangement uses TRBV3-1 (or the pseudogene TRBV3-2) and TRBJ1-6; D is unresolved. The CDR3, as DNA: TGTGCCAGCAGCCAATTAGGAGGCGATAATTCACCCCTCCACTTT. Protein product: CASSQLGGDNSPLHF.